Included here is one T cell receptor beta chain sequence, with context. Its antigen is still unknown. Trimming cost V 0 bases and J 11 bases, with 20 bases left between them. The CDR3 runs to 15 residues. Germline V CDR1 and CDR2: SGHDT, YYEEEE. The method was immunoSEQ multiplex PCR; TCRdb's version includes in-frame clones alone and lacks a portion of them. The data show around 58,000 clones, about 89% seen once. The data were obtained in a study of T cell responses to AZD1222 COVID-19 vaccine. Study-wide findings and caveats: Baseline serostatus was positive in only six AZD1222 recipients.

The chain uses TRBV5-6 and TRBJ1-1; D perhaps matches TRBD1 (6 bases). The specimen comprised peripheral blood, sampled 28 days after the second AZD1222 dose. This receptor was taken from an adult who received the AZD1222 COVID-19 vaccine. The CDR3 DNA sequence: TGTGCCAGCAGCTTGGCCGGGACACCCCTAGGAGGGGCTTTCTTT. Its translation is CASSLAGTPLGGAFF.